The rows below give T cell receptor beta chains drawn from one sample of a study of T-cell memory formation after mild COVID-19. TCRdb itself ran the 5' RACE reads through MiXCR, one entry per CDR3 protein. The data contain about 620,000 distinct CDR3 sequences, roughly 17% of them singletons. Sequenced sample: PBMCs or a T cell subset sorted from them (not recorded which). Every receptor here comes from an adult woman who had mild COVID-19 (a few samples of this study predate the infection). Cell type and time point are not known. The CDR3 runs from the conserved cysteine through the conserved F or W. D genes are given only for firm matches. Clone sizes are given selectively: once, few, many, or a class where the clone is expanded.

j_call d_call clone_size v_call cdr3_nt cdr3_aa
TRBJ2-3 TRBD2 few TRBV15 TGTGCCACCAGCAGGACGGGACTAGCGGTCACAGATACGCAGTATTTT CATSRTGLAVTDTQYF
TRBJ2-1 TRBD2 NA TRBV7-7 TGTGCCAGCAGCTTAGAGCGGGGGCGAGAGCAGTTCTTC CASSLERGREQFF
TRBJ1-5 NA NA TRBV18 TGTGCCAGCTCACCGAACAGTCCGAGCAATCAGCCCCAGCATTTT CASSPNSPSNQPQHF
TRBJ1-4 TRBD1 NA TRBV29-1 TGCAGCGTTGGCCGACAGGGCCGTAATGAAAAACTGTTTTTT CSVGRQGRNEKLFF
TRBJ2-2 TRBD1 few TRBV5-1 TGCGCCAGCAGCCGCCGGGACAGGTTGAACACCGGGGAGCTGTTTTTT CASSRRDRLNTGELFF
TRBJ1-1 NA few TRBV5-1 TGCGCCAGCAGCTCAGAGGGGCTTGCTGAAGCTTTCTTT CASSSEGLAEAFF
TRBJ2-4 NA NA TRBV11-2 TGTGCCAGCAGCTTAGATCGGCCCCCCAGCCTTCAGTACTTC CASSLDRPPSLQYF
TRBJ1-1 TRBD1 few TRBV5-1 TGCGCCAGCAGCTCCCGGACAGGGGGCGCCGTGAACACTGAAGCTTTCTTT CASSSRTGGAVNTEAFF
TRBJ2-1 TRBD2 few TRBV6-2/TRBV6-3 TGTGCCAGCAGTTACGGCCCCAGGCGGGAGGGCCGTTCCTACAATGAGCAGTTCTTC CASSYGPRREGRSYNEQFF
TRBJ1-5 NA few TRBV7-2 TGTGCCAGCAGACCCGCACAACAGTATGATCAGCCCCAGCATTTT CASRPAQQYDQPQHF
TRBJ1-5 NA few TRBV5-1 TGCGCCAGCAGCTTGGACAGTAATAAGCCCCAGCATTTT CASSLDSNKPQHF
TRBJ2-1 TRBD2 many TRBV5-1 TGCGCCAGCAGCTTGGTAGCGGGGGGGAACAATGAGCAGTTCTTC CASSLVAGGNNEQFF
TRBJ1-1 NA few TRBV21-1 TGTGCCAGCAGCGCGTCGGACGGGAGGGACACTGAAGCTTTCTTT CASSASDGRDTEAFF
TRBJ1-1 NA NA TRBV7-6 TGTGCCAGCAGCTTAGCAGGGTTCGGCACTGAAGCTTTCTTT CASSLAGFGTEAFF
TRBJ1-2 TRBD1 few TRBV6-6 TGTGCCAGCAGTTACGACAGGGATGGCTACACCTTC CASSYDRDGYTF
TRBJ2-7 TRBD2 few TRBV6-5 TGTGCCAGCAGTTACTCCGGGACTAGAGGCTACGAGCAGTACTTC CASSYSGTRGYEQYF
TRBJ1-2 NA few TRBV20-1 TGCAGTGCTAGAGGGGGCCGCAAGGGAAACTATGGCTACACCTTC CSARGGRKGNYGYTF
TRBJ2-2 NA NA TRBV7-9 TGTGCCAGCAGCTCGAGGGGTGCCGGGGAGCTGTTTTTT CASSSRGAGELFF
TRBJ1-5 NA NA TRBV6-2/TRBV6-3 TGTGCCAGCAGTTACTCGAGCAGGAATCAGCCCCAGCATTTT CASSYSSRNQPQHF
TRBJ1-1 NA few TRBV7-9 TGTGCCAGCAGCTTAAGACTCTCTGCGGGGGACACTGAAGCTTTCTTT CASSLRLSAGDTEAFF
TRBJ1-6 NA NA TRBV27 TGTGCCAGCAGCTTAGTAGGCGGATATAATTCACCCCTCCACTTT CASSLVGGYNSPLHF
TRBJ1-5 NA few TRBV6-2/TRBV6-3 TGTGCCAGCAGAGATGGGGGCGGTCAGCCCCAGCATTTT CASRDGGGQPQHF
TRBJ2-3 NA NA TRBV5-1 TGCGCCAGCAGCTGGACGGAAAGGGCAGATACGCAGTATTTT CASSWTERADTQYF
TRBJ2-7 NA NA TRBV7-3 TGTGCCAGCAGCCCCGTCACGTCGGGCGAGCAGTACTTC CASSPVTSGEQYF
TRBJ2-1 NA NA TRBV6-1 TGTGCCAGCAGTGCCCAACCAGCAGCGGAACCCTACAATGAGCAGTTCTTC CASSAQPAAEPYNEQFF
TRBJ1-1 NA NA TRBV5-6 TGTGCCAGCAGCTCGGGGGCCGGTTGGAGCACTGAAGCTTTCTTT CASSSGAGWSTEAFF
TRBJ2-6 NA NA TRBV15 TGTGCCACCAGCCCTTACGTGAACTCTGGGGCCAACGTCCTGACTTTC CATSPYVNSGANVLTF
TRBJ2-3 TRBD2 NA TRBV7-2 TGTGCCAGCAGCCCGCGTAGGACTAGTGGCGATACGCAGTATTTT CASSPRRTSGDTQYF
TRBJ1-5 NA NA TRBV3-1 TGTGCCAGCGGGGGCGGACTCAATCAGCCCCAGCATTTT CASGGGLNQPQHF